These 15 T cell receptor beta chains came from one sample sequenced in a study of T cells in Graves' hyperthyroidism and ophthalmopathy. The CDR3 regions of TCR beta were amplified from RNA transcripts. The primer set for the first-round RT-PCR of the TCR CDR3 was HTBI. TCRdb re-called the multiplex PCR reads with MiXCR, one entry per CDR3 protein. The data show more than 500,000 distinct CDR3 sequences, about 16% seen once. What was sequenced was blood. Every receptor here comes from a woman aged 25 to 45 with Graves' ophthalmopathy.

This clonotype was detected a few times. V gene TRBV9 combines with J gene TRBJ1-5; D remains ambiguous. V was shortened by 7 bases and J by 5 bases, with 31 bases between the two germline ends. CDR1 is SGDLS and CDR2 is YYNGEE in the germline V gene. This CDR3 is 19 amino acids long. The CDR3 spells CASERRPLLDPAEHQPQHF. CDR3 in DNA: TGTGCCAGCGAGCGTAGACCCTTACTCGACCCGGCGGAGCATCAGCCCCAGCATTTT.

This clonotype was counted only a few times. This CDR3 is CASSDREGRYEQYF. The CDR3 DNA reads TGTGCCAGCAGTGACCGGGAGGGCCGGTACGAGCAGTACTTC. The V gene is TRBV11-1, the J gene TRBJ2-7, with 8 bases aligning to TRBD2. The CDR3 covers 14 residues. Trimming took 6 bases from V and 4 from J; bases not matched to a gene: 8. CDR1 SGHAT and CDR2 FQDESV come from the germline V gene (reference sequence).

The chain uses TRBV7-9 and TRBJ2-5; 7 bases agree with TRBD1. Germline CDR1 is SEHNR and CDR2 is FQNEAQ (reference sequence). The CDR3 loop spans 10 amino acids. Germline trimming cut 10 bases from V and 9 bases from J; bases unmatched to any gene: 5. The CDR3 protein is CATGQEPQYF. The CDR3 DNA follows: TGTGCCACCGGACAGGAGCCCCAGTACTTC.

The rearrangement links TRBV12-3 or TRBV12-4 to TRBJ2-1; D might be TRBD2 (6 bases). V was pared by 6 bases and J by 5 bases, with 17 bases between. The CDR3 extends over 15 amino acids. CDR3 in amino acids: CASRKLAIGHNEQFF. CDR3 nucleotides: TGTGCCAGCAGAAAACTAGCAATCGGGCACAATGAGCAGTTCTTC.

This clonotype has just a few counts. This rearrangement joins TRBV7-2 to TRBJ1-1; maybe TRBD1 (6 bases). V lost 4 bases, J lost 4 bases, and 13 bases lay in between. Looked up from germline, CDR1 is SGHTA and CDR2 is FQGNSA. The CDR3 covers 14 residues. CDR3 coding DNA: TGTGCCAGCAGCTCTCCGGGGGGGGCCACTGAAGCTTTCTTT. This sequence encodes CASSSPGGATEAFF.

This clonotype was detected many times. The rearrangement uses TRBV7-8 and TRBJ2-2, with D tentatively TRBD2 (6 bases). The CDR3 spans 15 residues. CDR1 SGHVS and CDR2 FQNEAQ come from the germline V gene. V gave up 2 bases and J gave up 1 base, with 8 bases separating them. The CDR3 coding sequence is TGTGCCAGCAGCTTATCTAGCGTGAACACCGGGGAGCTGTTTTTT. It yields the protein CASSLSSVNTGELFF.

The chain uses TRBV7-2 and TRBJ2-7; weak D call: TRBD2 (6 bases). The CDR3 contains 14 residues. Germline CDR1 and CDR2: SGHTA and FQGNSA. V shed 5 bases and J shed 6 bases, with 17 bases lying between them. For the CDR3, the DNA is TGTGCCAGCAGCCCCCGGAGGGTAAGAGGCGAGCAGTACTTC. Protein sequence: CASSPRRVRGEQYF.

The CDR3 sequence is CASRNHRDEKGSPLHF. As DNA, the CDR3 is TGCGCCAGCAGGAATCACAGGGACGAGAAAGGTTCACCCCTCCACTTT. V usage is TRBV4-3 and J usage is TRBJ1-6, with D possibly TRBD1 on 6 matching bases. The length of the CDR3 is 16 residues. The V gene lost 6 bases and the J gene lost 9 bases, with 21 bases spanning the gap. Germline-derived CDR1 and CDR2 are LGHNA and YSLEER.

This clonotype was detected ten times or more. The DNA for the CDR3 is TGTGCCAGCAGCTTTCGAAGCGCCACTGAAGCTTTCTTT. Translation gives CASSFRSATEAFF. The chain is built from TRBV11-2 and TRBJ1-1; D unresolved. The CDR3 length is 13 residues. Trimming left V 3 bases short and J 4 bases short, with 9 bases between. CDR1 is SGHAT, CDR2 FQNNGV, per germline. Full variable domain (rest looked up from reference TRBV11-2 and TRBJ1-1): EAGVAQSPRYKIIEKRQSVAFWCNPISGHATLYWYQQILGQGPKLLIQFQNNGVVDDSQLPKDRFSAERLKGVDSTLKIQPAKLEDSAVYLCASSFRSATEAFFGQGTRLTVV.

The V and J genes are TRBV5-4 and TRBJ1-4; 7 positions agree with TRBD1. Germline V gives CDR1 SGHNT, CDR2 YYREEE (reference sequence). The CDR3 has 14 residues. Trimming cost V 2 bases and J 8 bases; bases outside gene matches: 6. The CDR3, as DNA: TGTGCCAGCAGCTTTGGACAGGAGTACGAAAAACTGTTTTTT. As protein: CASSFGQEYEKLFF.

This clonotype occurred many times. The chain couples TRBV28 to TRBJ1-2; D not certain. Looked up from germline, CDR1 is MDHEN and CDR2 is SYDVKM. CDR3 length: 13 amino acids. Trimming stripped 5 bases from V and 9 bases from J, with 16 bases between. Written as DNA, the CDR3 is TGTGCCAGCAGTGCACCAGCTATGGAAAGCTACACCTTC. Translated: CASSAPAMESYTF.

This clonotype came up a few times. The rearrangement links TRBV19 to TRBJ2-2, with D perhaps matching TRBD2 (5 bases). Germline CDR1 and CDR2: LNHDA and SQIVND (reference sequence). CDR3 length: 15 amino acids. Trimming shortened V by 3 bases and J by 5 bases, and 13 bases separated the two germline ends. Here the CDR3 DNA reads TGTGCCAGTAGTATCGGGAATTCTGTGACCGGGGAGCTGTTTTTT. This translates into CASSIGNSVTGELFF.

This clonotype turned up a few times. V and J are TRBV20-1 and TRBJ1-1, with TRBD1 as a possible D gene (5 bases). Germline CDR1 reads DFQATT; CDR2 reads SNEGSKA (reference sequence). V dropped 3 bases and J dropped 4 bases, with 15 bases sitting between them. This CDR3 contains 14 residues. The CDR3: CSASMGGPSTEAFF. CDR3 in DNA: TGCAGTGCTAGTATGGGGGGTCCGAGCACTGAAGCTTTCTTT.

This clonotype has a handful of counts. V usage is TRBV2 and J usage is TRBJ2-5; D is undetermined. V dropped 7 bases and J dropped 5 bases, with 8 bases sitting between them. Per the germline V gene, CDR1 is SNHLY and CDR2 is FYNNEI. CDR3 length: 11 amino acids. For the CDR3, the DNA is TGTGCCAGCATCCCCGGGGAGACCCAGTACTTC. This gives the protein CASIPGETQYF.

In its sample, this clonotype was seen many times. The chain uses TRBV5-8 and TRBJ2-3, with D tentatively TRBD2 (5 bases). V gave up 1 base and J gave up 2 bases, with 11 bases separating them. This CDR3 contains 15 residues. Germline CDR1 SGHTS, CDR2 YDEGEE. CDR3 sequence reads: CASSLTGSPTDTQYF. In nucleotides, the CDR3 is TGTGCCAGCAGCTTGACTGGGAGCCCCACAGATACGCAGTATTTT.